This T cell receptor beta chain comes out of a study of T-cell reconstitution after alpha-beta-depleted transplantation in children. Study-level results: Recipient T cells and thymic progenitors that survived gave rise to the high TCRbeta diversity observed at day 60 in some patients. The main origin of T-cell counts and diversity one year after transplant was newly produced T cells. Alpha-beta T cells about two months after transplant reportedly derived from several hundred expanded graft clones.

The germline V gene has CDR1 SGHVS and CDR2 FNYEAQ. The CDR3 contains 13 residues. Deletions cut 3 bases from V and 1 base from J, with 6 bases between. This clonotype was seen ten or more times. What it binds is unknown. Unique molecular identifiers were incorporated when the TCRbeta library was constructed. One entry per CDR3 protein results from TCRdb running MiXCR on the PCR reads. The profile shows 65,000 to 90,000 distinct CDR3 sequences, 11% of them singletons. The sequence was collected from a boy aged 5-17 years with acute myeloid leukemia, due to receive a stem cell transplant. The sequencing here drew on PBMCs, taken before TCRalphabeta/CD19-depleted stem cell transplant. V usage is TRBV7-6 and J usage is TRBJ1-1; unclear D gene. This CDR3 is CASSFSGNTEAFF. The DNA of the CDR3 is TGTGCCAGCAGCTTTAGTGGGAACACTGAAGCTTTCTTT.